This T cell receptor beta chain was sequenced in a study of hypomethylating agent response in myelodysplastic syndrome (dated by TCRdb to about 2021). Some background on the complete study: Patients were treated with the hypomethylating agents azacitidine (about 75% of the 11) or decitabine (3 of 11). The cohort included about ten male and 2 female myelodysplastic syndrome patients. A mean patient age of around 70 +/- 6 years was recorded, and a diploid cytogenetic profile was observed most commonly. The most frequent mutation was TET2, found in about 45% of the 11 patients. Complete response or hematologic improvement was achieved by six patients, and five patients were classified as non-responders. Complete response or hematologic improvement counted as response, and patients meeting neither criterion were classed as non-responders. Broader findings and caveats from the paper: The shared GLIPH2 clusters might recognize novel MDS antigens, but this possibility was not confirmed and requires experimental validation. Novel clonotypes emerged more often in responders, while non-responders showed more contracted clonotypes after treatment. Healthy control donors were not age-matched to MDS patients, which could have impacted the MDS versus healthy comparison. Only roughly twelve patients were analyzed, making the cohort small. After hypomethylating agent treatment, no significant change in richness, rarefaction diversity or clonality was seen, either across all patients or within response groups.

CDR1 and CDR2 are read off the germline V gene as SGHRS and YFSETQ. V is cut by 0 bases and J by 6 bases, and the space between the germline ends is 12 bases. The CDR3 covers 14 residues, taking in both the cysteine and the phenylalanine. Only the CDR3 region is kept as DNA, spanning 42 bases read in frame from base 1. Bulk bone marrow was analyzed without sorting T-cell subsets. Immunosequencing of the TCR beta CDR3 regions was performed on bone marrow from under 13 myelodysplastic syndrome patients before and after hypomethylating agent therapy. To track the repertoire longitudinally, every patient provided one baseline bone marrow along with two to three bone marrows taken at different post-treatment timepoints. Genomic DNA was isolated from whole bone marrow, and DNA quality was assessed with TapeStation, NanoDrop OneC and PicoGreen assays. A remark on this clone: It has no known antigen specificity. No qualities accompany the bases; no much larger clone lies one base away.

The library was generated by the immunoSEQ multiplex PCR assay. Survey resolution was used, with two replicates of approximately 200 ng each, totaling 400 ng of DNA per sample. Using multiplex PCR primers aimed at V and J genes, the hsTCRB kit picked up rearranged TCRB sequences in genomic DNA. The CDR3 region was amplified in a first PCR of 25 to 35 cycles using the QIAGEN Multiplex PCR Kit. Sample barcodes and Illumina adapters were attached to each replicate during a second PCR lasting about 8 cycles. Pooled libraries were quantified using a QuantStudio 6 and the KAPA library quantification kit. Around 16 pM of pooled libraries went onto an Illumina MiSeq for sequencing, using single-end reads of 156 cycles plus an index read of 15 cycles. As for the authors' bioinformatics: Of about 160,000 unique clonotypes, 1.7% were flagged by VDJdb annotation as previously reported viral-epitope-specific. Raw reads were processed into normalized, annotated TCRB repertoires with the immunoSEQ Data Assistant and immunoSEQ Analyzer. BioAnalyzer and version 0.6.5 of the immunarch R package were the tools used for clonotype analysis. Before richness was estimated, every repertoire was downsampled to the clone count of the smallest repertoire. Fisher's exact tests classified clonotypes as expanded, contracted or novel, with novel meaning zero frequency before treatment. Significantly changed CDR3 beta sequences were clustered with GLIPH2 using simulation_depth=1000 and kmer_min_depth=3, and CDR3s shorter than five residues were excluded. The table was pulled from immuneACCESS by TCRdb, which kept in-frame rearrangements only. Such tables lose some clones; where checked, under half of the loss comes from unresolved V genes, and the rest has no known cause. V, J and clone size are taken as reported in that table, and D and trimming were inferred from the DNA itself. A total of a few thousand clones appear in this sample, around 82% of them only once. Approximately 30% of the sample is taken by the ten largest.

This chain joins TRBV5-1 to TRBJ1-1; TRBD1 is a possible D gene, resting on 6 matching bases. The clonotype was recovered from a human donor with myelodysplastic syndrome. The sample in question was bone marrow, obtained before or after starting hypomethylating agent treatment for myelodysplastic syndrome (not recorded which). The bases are TGCGCCAGCAGCTTGGGGGACATCTCCCCTGAAGCTTTCTTT. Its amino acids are CASSLGDISPEAFF.